This T cell receptor (beta chain) stems from a study of T-cell memory formation after mild COVID-19. Using constant-segment primers, 5'RACE produced TCR alpha and TCR beta cDNA libraries carrying sample barcodes and UMIs. TCRdb analysed the 5' RACE reads with MiXCR anew, one entry per CDR3 protein. The sample carries roughly 550,000 distinct CDR3 sequences, about a fifth recorded once. Study results and limitations: Clones from the second wave (peaking day 37) had unconfirmed SARS-CoV-2 specificity. There was a balanced CD4/CD8 profile in clones contracting day 15 to 85, and later expanders leaned CD4+.

Germline V gene sequence: CDR1 KGHSH, CDR2 LQKENI. With 4 bases clipped from V and 4 bases from J, the junction kept 11 bases outside the gene matches. CDR3 length equals 17 residues. About this clonotype itself: Its specificity is not known.

The chain couples TRBV18 to TRBJ2-1; 9 bases agree with TRBD2. The receptor's source is an adult woman who had mild COVID-19 (a few samples of this study predate the infection). Cell type and time point are not known. Sequences were obtained from PBMCs or a T cell subset sorted from them (not recorded which). The CDR3 region has the DNA TGTGCCAGCTCACACCTAGTGACTAGCGGCGCGTACAATGAGCAGTTCTTC. This translates into CASSHLVTSGAYNEQFF.